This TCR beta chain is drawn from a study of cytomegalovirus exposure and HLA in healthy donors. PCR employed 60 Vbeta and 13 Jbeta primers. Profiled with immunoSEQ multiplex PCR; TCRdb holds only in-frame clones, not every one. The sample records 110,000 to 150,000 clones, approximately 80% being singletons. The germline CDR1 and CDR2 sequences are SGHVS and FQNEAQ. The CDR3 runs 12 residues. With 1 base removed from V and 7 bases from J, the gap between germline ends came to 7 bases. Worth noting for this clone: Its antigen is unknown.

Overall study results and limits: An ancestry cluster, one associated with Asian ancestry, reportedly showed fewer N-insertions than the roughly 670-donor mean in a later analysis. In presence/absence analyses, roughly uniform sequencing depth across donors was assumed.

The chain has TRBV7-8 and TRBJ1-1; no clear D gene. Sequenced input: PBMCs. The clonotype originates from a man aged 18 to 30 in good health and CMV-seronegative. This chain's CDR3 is CASSLVGNEAFF. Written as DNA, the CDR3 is TGTGCCAGCAGCTTAGTCGGGAATGAAGCTTTCTTT.